Listed below are T cell receptor beta chains from one sample, sequenced in a study of shared clonotypes between healthy human individuals. TCRdb keeps only in-frame clones here, not all; method: immunoSEQ multiplex PCR. Of hundreds of thousands of clones in the sample, approximately 97% were seen once. Source material: naive CD4+ T cells sorted from blood. Source of these receptors: a woman in her 30s in good health. Both conserved end residues are part of each CDR3. The D gene is left open where the match is weak. The size field is filled for only some rows; it gives once, few, many or a size class.

d_call	j_call	v_call	clone_size	cdr3_aa	cdr3_nt
NA	TRBJ2-5	TRBV4-1	NA	CASSQVPFDPTETQYF	TGCGCCAGCAGCCAAGTTCCCTTCGACCCGACGGAGACCCAGTACTTC
NA	TRBJ1-1	TRBV9	NA	CASSVFPRESEAFF	TGTGCCAGCAGCGTATTCCCCCGCGAGTCTGAAGCTTTCTTT
TRBD1	TRBJ2-7	TRBV5-5	NA	CASSSEPGQGREQYF	TGTGCCAGCAGCTCAGAACCGGGACAGGGGCGCGAGCAGTACTTC
TRBD2	TRBJ2-7	TRBV11-2	NA	CASSLAGGIYEQYF	TGTGCCAGCAGCTTAGCGGGAGGGATCTACGAGCAGTACTTC
NA	TRBJ2-7	TRBV28	NA	CASCHSPYEQYF	TGTGCCAGCTGCCACTCTCCCTACGAGCAGTACTTC
NA	TRBJ1-2	TRBV5-1	NA	CASSPMGEVYGYTF	TGCGCCAGCAGCCCCATGGGAGAGGTCTATGGCTACACCTTC
NA	TRBJ2-7	TRBV7-2	NA	CASSSGTETYEQYF	TGTGCCAGCAGCTCCGGGACGGAGACCTACGAGCAGTACTTC
NA	TRBJ2-5	TRBV10-2	NA	CASGGLPGAETQYF	TGCGCCAGCGGGGGACTCCCCGGGGCAGAGACCCAGTACTTC
NA	TRBJ2-5	TRBV10-1	NA	CASSEGGQQETQYF	TGCGCCAGCAGTGAGGGTGGACAGCAAGAGACCCAGTACTTC
NA	TRBJ2-5	TRBV29-1	NA	CSVTRGQETQYF	TGCAGCGTCACAAGGGGCCAAGAGACCCAGTACTTC
NA	TRBJ1-4	TRBV4-1	NA	CASSRRGATNEKLFF	TGCGCCAGCAGCCGCCGCGGCGCAACTAATGAAAAACTGTTTTTT
NA	TRBJ1-2	TRBV6-5	few	CASSYNGGTNYGYTF	TGTGCCAGCAGTTACAACGGGGGAACTAACTATGGCTACACCTTC
NA	TRBJ2-7	TRBV20-1	NA	CSPAEREQYF	TGCAGTCCCGCCGAGAGGGAGCAGTACTTC
NA	TRBJ2-1	TRBV10-1	NA	CASSESGKVGVNEQFF	TGCGCCAGCAGTGAGTCTGGGAAAGTGGGGGTTAATGAGCAGTTCTTC
NA	TRBJ2-3	TRBV7-3	NA	CASSLGGGADTQYF	TGTGCCAGCAGTTTAGGCGGAGGGGCAGATACGCAGTATTTT
NA	TRBJ1-4	TRBV4-1	NA	CASSQVRGGGEKLFF	TGCGCCAGCAGCCAAGTTAGGGGGGGAGGTGAAAAACTGTTTTTT
TRBD1	TRBJ1-1	TRBV18	NA	CASSPWTGESDTEAFF	TGTGCCAGCTCACCATGGACAGGGGAAAGTGACACTGAAGCTTTCTTT
TRBD2	TRBJ2-3	TRBV5-4	once	CASSGPGLANTDTQYF	TGTGCCAGCAGCGGCCCGGGACTAGCGAACACAGATACGCAGTATTTT
NA	TRBJ2-3	TRBV15	NA	CATSREGTLSTDTQYF	TGTGCCACCAGCAGAGAAGGGACGCTTAGCACAGATACGCAGTATTTT
NA	TRBJ2-7	TRBV29-1	NA	CSVAPGDYEQYF	TGCAGCGTTGCCCCAGGGGACTACGAGCAGTACTTC
NA	TRBJ2-2	TRBV25-1	few	CASSEEKVAATGELFF	TGTGCCAGCAGTGAAGAGAAGGTAGCGGCTACCGGGGAGCTGTTTTTT